This passage covers 12 T cell receptor beta chains from one sample sequenced in a study of blood T cell repertoires in COVID-19. Using immunoSEQ multiplex PCR, the repertoire was profiled, and TCRdb retains in-frame clones only, with some absent. This table has about 170,000 clones, about nine tenths appearing once. Sequenced material: peripheral blood. Every receptor here comes from a woman aged 55-70 years with COVID-19, enrolled during active disease.

Regarding this clone: At one end the junction does not follow the germline gene, possibly because of a read error. Other DNA sequences in this specimen translate into the identical CDR3. The chain's CDR3 is CASSQEPTYGELFF. The CDR3 coding sequence is TGCGCCAGCAGCCAAGAACCTACGTACGGGGAACTGTTTTTT. J is TRBJ2-2 and V is TRBV4-3, with D tentatively TRBD2 (5 bases). The CDR3 length is 14 residues. Germline V gives CDR1 LGHNA, CDR2 YSLEER.

The CDR3: CSAGLGGVSEKLFF. For the CDR3, the DNA is TGCAGCGCCGGCTTAGGAGGAGTAAGTGAAAAACTGTTTTTT. V gene TRBV29-1 combines with J gene TRBJ1-4; D is uncertain. The CDR3 is 14 residues long. Germline CDR1 reads SQVTM; CDR2 reads ANQGSEA. Trimming took 7 bases from V and 7 from J, leaving 19 bases between them.

J is TRBJ2-1 and V is TRBV11-3, with a possible D match to TRBD2 (5 bases). Germline V gene lookup returns CDR1 SGHNT and CDR2 YENEEA. Trimming pared 6 bases from V and 7 bases from J, leaving 19 bases between. This CDR3 contains 15 residues. CDR3 amino acids: CASSSGLSERNEQFF. The CDR3 DNA follows: TGTGCCAGCAGTTCAGGACTGAGCGAAAGGAATGAGCAGTTCTTC.

A single count supports this clone. The V and J genes are TRBV18 and TRBJ2-2; D is unresolved. CDR1 KGHSH and CDR2 LQKENI come from the germline V gene. Between the trimmed V and J ends, which lost 2 bases and 5 bases, there was a span of 12 bases. This CDR3 spans 15 amino acids. The CDR3 sequence: CASSPSTVLTGELFF. In DNA, the CDR3 is TGTGCCAGCTCACCATCTACAGTTCTGACCGGGGAGCTGTTTTTT.

With regard to this clone: A junction boundary mismatches the germline segment, possibly from a read error. The chain carries TRBV7-3 and TRBJ2-7; the D gene is possibly TRBD2 (6 bases). CDR1 SGHTA and CDR2 FQGTGA come from the germline V gene. The CDR3 length is 15 residues. CDR3 residues: CASSVTGTLYPEQYF. The DNA of the CDR3 is TGTGCCAGCAGCGTAACCGGGACTCTCTACCCCGAGCAGTACTTC. Looking up the rest from reference TRBV7-3 and TRBJ2-7 gives the full variable domain: GAGVSQTPSNKVTEKGKYVELRCDPISGHTALYWYRQSLGQGPEFLIYFQGTGAADDSGLPNDRFFAVRPEGSVSTLKIQRTERGDSAVYLCASSVTGTLYPEQYFGPGTRLTVT.

The rearrangement joins TRBV6-5 to TRBJ2-6; weak D call: TRBD1 (6 bases). Trimming took 5 bases from V and 2 from J, leaving 10 bases between them. This CDR3 region has 15 residues. Germline V lookup: CDR1 MNHEY, CDR2 SVGAGI. The CDR3 nucleotides are TGTGCCAGCAGTAACAGGGTGACTGGGGCCAACGTCCTGACTTTC. As protein: CASSNRVTGANVLTF.

The J gene is TRBJ1-3, the V gene TRBV12-3 or TRBV12-4, with 7 bases aligning to TRBD1. The CDR3 is made up of 12 amino acids. The junction had 0 bases not matched to a gene; V was cut back by 8 bases and J by 2 bases. The CDR3 nucleotides read TGTGCCAGCGACAGGGCTGGAAACACCATATATTTT. This sequence encodes CASDRAGNTIYF.

This sequence joins TRBV11-3 and TRBJ1-2, with a possible D match to TRBD1 (6 bases). This CDR3 has 15 amino acids. Trimming took off 5 bases at V and 5 bases at J, with 18 bases between the two ends. Germline V CDR1 and CDR2: SGHNT, YENEEA. CDR3 in DNA: TGTGCCAGCAGCCCCGACCGGACAGACCCTTATGGCTACACCTTC. It encodes CASSPDRTDPYGYTF.

This clone was observed a single time. The chain joins TRBV5-1 to TRBJ1-2; perhaps TRBD1 as D (5 bases). The CDR3 contains 15 residues. V lost 1 base and J lost 4, with 14 bases in between. Germline assignment: CDR1 SGHRS and CDR2 YFSETQ. For the CDR3, the DNA is TGCGCCAGCAGCTTGAATAGTGGCAGGGCCTATGGCTACACCTTC. It codes for CASSLNSGRAYGYTF.

The chain has TRBV5-1 and TRBJ2-1; 7 bases align to TRBD2. V was clipped by 2 bases and J by 0 bases; unmatched bases: 11. This CDR3 contains 18 residues. Germline loops: CDR1 SGHRS, CDR2 YFSETQ. The CDR3 sequence: CASSFRLAVRSSYNEQFF. DNA for the CDR3: TGCGCCAGCAGCTTTCGGCTAGCGGTAAGGAGCTCCTACAATGAGCAGTTCTTC.

This clone was observed a handful of times. The rearrangement joins TRBV7-2 to TRBJ2-7; D remains ambiguous. This CDR3 spans 13 amino acids. CDR1 and CDR2 (germline): SGHTA, FQGNSA. The V end was cut by 4 bases, the J end by 2 bases, with 9 bases between. DNA of the CDR3: TGTGCCAGCAGCTCGACTGGTCCCTACGAGCAGTACTTC. It encodes CASSSTGPYEQYF.

The chain uses TRBV4-1 and TRBJ1-2; a weak D match, TRBD1 (6 bases). This CDR3 comprises 17 residues. Germline V lookup: CDR1 MGHRA, CDR2 YSYEKL. V dropped 1 base and J dropped 1 base, with 16 bases sitting between them. CDR3 region: CASSQGVSRGNNYGYTF. The CDR3 DNA is TGCGCCAGCAGCCAAGGAGTCAGCAGGGGAAATAACTATGGCTACACCTTC.